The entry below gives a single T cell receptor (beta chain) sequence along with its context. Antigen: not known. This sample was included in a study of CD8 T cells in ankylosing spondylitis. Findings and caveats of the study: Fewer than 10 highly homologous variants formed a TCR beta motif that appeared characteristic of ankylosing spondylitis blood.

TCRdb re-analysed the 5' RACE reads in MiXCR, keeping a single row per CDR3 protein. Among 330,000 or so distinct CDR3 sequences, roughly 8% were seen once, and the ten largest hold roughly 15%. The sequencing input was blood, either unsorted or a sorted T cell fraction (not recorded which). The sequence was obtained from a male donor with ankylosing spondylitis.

The CDR3 DNA reads as TGTGCCAGCAGCCCGCGGCGGACAGCCGCGAACACCGGGGAGCTGTTTTTT. Its protein is CASSPRRTAANTGELFF. The chain employs TRBV7-2 and TRBJ2-2; D perhaps matches TRBD1 (6 bases). The V and J ends lost 5 bases and 0 bases respectively, with 16 bases between them. The CDR3 covers 17 residues. Germline lookup yields CDR1 SGHTA and CDR2 FQGNSA.